This TCR beta chain was identified during a study of vaccination and CD4 T cells after COVID-19. Study in general: Drawing of post-COVID samples took place a median about 100 days after diagnosis (range 35 to 161). The stimulus for the cells was overlapping spike peptides derived from SARS-CoV-2, HCoV-NL63, HCoV-OC43 and HCoV-229E.

Germline CDR1 reads SGHTA; CDR2 reads FQGNSA. Losses at the gene ends were 2 bases for V and 2 bases for J; bases not matched to a gene: 2. This CDR3 comprises 14 residues. The Oncomine TCR Beta short-read assay was applied to DNA of cultured CD4+ T cells. TCRdb processed the PCR reads anew with MiXCR; each CDR3 protein has one entry. The profile shows approximately 10,000 distinct CDR3 sequences, 55% to 75% of them singletons. Study outcomes and limitations: The authors identified 304 of 307 vaccine-specific clones in convalescent patients as spike mono-reactive.

Comments on this clonotype: Its target is unknown.

Documented treatment: roughly 11-day PBMC culture with coronavirus spike peptide pools or control peptides (ViraFEST assay). Medium was half-exchanged with fresh IL-2 medium on days 3 and 7. What was sequenced was CD4+ T cells from blood, cultured in vitro. The receptor's source is a human donor who had recovered from COVID-19. The chain joins TRBV7-2 to TRBJ1-1; 7 bases are shared with TRBD1. The CDR3 region is CASSLRTGNTEAFF. CDR3 nucleotide sequence: TGTGCCAGCAGCTTAAGGACAGGAAACACTGAAGCTTTCTTT.